This TCR beta chain derives from a study of blood T cell repertoires in COVID-19. The germline gives CDR1 MNHEY, CDR2 SMNVEV (reference sequence). After removal of 5 bases from V and 8 bases from J, the junction contained 6 bases not matched to a gene. This CDR3 is built from 13 residues. Per the original data handling: Scientists estimated how many nucleated cells there were by amplifying reference gene primers. Clones were sequenced by immunoSEQ multiplex PCR, and TCRdb holds only the in-frame ones, with some missing. The DNA gave D and trimming, while V, J and clone size come from that table. The table lists about 170,000 clones, about 80% of them singletons, with about 2.1% in the top ten.

This TCR derives from a woman over 75 with acute or convalescent COVID-19. This chain connects TRBV27 to TRBJ1-1, with 9 bases aligning to TRBD1. Source material: peripheral blood. The DNA for the CDR3 is TGTGCCAGCAGTCCGAGGACAGGGGAGGAAGCTTTCTTT. This gives the protein CASSPRTGEEAFF.